This TCR beta chain came from a study of cytomegalovirus exposure and HLA in healthy donors. The study, taken as a whole, reports: Later genetic work tied a missense DCLRE1C variant to beta-chain V and J trimming. It has been reported that TCR beta sequences accurately predicted the HLA-A and HLA-B alleles of most subjects.

Germline CDR1 and CDR2: MDHEN and SYDVKM. The V and J ends lost 1 base and 8 bases respectively, with 8 bases between them. The CDR3 consists of 12 residues. A remark on this clone: The antigen is undetermined.

The PCR employed 60 Vbeta primers together with 13 Jbeta primers. Sequencing used immunoSEQ multiplex PCR; TCRdb keeps in-frame clones, though not all of them. This table has 300,000 or so clones, just under 85% appearing once. The sequenced sample was PBMCs. The V and J genes are TRBV28 and TRBJ1-1; D remains ambiguous. The TCR originated in a middle-aged woman in good health and CMV-seropositive. This CDR3 is CASSLSQFEAFF. For the CDR3, the DNA is TGTGCCAGCAGTTTATCCCAATTCGAAGCTTTCTTT.